The 15 T cell receptor beta chains below were found in one sample sequenced in a study of OX40 agonist ivuxolimab in advanced cancers. Clones were read by immunoSEQ multiplex PCR, and TCRdb kept only the in-frame ones, dropping some. The sample records roughly 20,000 clones, around four fifths being singletons. The sequencing used CD4+ or CD8+ T cells sorted from blood, collected in a trial of the OX40 agonist ivuxolimab. These receptor sequences come from an adult with an advanced solid tumor such as melanoma, head and neck, liver or kidney cancer.

The J gene is TRBJ1-3, the V gene TRBV7-8; D is undetermined. The CDR3 is 15 amino acids. Trimming cost V 2 bases and J 0 bases, with 8 bases left between them. The germline V gene has CDR1 SGHVS and CDR2 FQNEAQ. CDR3 DNA: TGTGCCAGCAGCTTATCCGGGGTCTCTGGAAACACCATATATTTT. Amino acid sequence: CASSLSGVSGNTIYF.

The chain carries TRBV30 and TRBJ2-7; 8 bases are a match to TRBD1. CDR3 length equals 15 residues. Germline values: CDR1 GTSNPN, CDR2 SVGIG (reference sequence). With 4 bases clipped from V and 2 bases from J, the junction kept 10 bases outside the gene matches. CDR3 bases: TGTGCCTGGACCATAGGGCAGGGGGCCCCCTACGAGCAGTACTTC. Residues: CAWTIGQGAPYEQYF.

This clone was found once. This chain links TRBV21-1 with TRBJ1-5. TRBV21-1 is described as a pseudogene. This CDR3 has 15 amino acids. For the CDR3, the DNA is TGTGCCAGCAGCAATGGCGTATCGGGCAATCAGCCCCAGCATTTT. Encoded protein: CASSNGVSGNQPQHF.

The chain couples TRBV27 to TRBJ1-1; maybe TRBD1 (5 bases). The V gene's germline CDR1 is MNHEY and CDR2 SMNVEV (reference sequence). V lost 5 bases to trimming and J lost 0 bases, with 10 bases between them. The CDR3 consists of 14 residues. DNA for the CDR3: TGTGCCAGCAGTGACAGCACCCTGAACACTGAAGCTTTCTTT. Translating it yields CASSDSTLNTEAFF.

The chain is built from TRBV10-1 and TRBJ2-1; D remains unclear. Trimming stripped 0 bases from V and 5 bases from J, with 14 bases between. The length of the CDR3 is 16 residues. From germline, CDR1 is WNHNN and CDR2 SYGVQD (reference sequence). The CDR3 nucleotides read TGCGCCAGCAGTGAGTCGCGAGTCCGACCTCACAATGAGCAGTTCTTC. This translates into CASSESRVRPHNEQFF.

This chain joins TRBV27 and TRBJ1-6; D remains ambiguous. V was trimmed by 8 bases and J by 4 bases, leaving 3 bases between them. The CDR3 is 11 residues long. Germline CDR1 MNHEY, CDR2 SMNVEV (reference sequence). The CDR3 DNA reads TGTGCCAGCGGTTATAATTCACCCCTCCACTTT. It yields the protein CASGYNSPLHF.

The genes are TRBV30 and TRBJ2-7; 7 bases agree with TRBD1. CDR3 length equals 13 residues. V gave up 1 base and J gave up 5 bases; unmatched junction bases: 5. Germline CDR1 reads GTSNPN; CDR2 reads SVGIG (reference sequence). CDR3 region: CAWSGTGVNEQYF. The CDR3 DNA is TGTGCCTGGAGTGGAACAGGGGTGAACGAGCAGTACTTC. The whole variable domain, filled in from reference TRBV30 and TRBJ2-7, reads SQTIHQWPATLVQPVGSPLSLECTVEGTSNPNLYWYRQAAGRGLQLLFYSVGIGQISSEVPQNLSASRPQDRQFILSSKKLLLSDSGFYLCAWSGTGVNEQYFGPGTRLTVT.

The J gene is TRBJ1-3, the V gene TRBV7-6; perhaps TRBD1 as D (6 bases). The germline V and J ends were trimmed by 2 bases and 8 bases, with 13 bases remaining between them. This CDR3 is built from 14 residues. CDR1 and CDR2 from the germline V gene are SGHVS and FNYEAQ. The CDR3 is CASSLRGAADTIYF. CDR3 bases: TGTGCCAGCAGCTTACGGGGGGCTGCGGACACCATATATTTT.

The CDR3 reads CASIEREGEQFF. CDR3 bases: TGTGCCAGCATCGAGCGGGAGGGTGAGCAGTTCTTC. The V call is TRBV27, the J call TRBJ2-1; 10 nucleotides align to TRBD2. Germline V gene sequence: CDR1 MNHEY, CDR2 SMNVEV (reference sequence). With 7 bases clipped from V and 9 bases from J, the junction kept 3 bases outside the gene matches. This CDR3 comprises 12 residues.

This clone was seen a single time. The V gene is TRBV6-5, the J gene TRBJ2-1; possible D gene TRBD2, 5 bases. CDR1 and CDR2 (germline): MNHEY, SVGAGI. This CDR3 has 14 amino acids. The V gene lost 8 bases and the J gene lost 0 bases, with 11 bases spanning the gap. CDR3 nucleotide sequence: TGTGCCAGCCGAGCGGATAGCTCCTACAATGAGCAGTTCTTC. Protein sequence: CASRADSSYNEQFF.

This clone was seen once. The V call is TRBV28, the J call TRBJ1-2; D ambiguous. Germline CDR1 reads MDHEN; CDR2 reads SYDVKM. V was clipped by 3 bases and J by 6 bases, with 5 bases between them. There are 11 residues in the CDR3. This CDR3 is CASSFWDGYTF. CDR3 nucleotides: TGTGCCAGCAGTTTTTGGGATGGCTACACCTTC.

J is TRBJ2-7 and V is TRBV4-3; 7 bases are shared with TRBD2. This CDR3 contains 14 residues. V lost 4 bases, J lost 1 base, and 4 bases stayed unmatched. The germline V gene has CDR1 LGHNA and CDR2 YSLEER. CDR3 DNA sequence: TGCGCCAGCAGCCCCCAGGGAGGGTCCTACGAGCAGTACTTC. Encoded protein: CASSPQGGSYEQYF.

The chain carries TRBV30 and TRBJ2-7, with 10 nucleotides matching TRBD1. The germline CDR1 and CDR2 sequences are GTSNPN and SVGIG (reference sequence). The CDR3 runs to 15 residues. Germline trimming cut 2 bases from V and 2 bases from J; bases unmatched to any gene: 6. The CDR3 loop reads CAWSTTGTGAYEQYF. DNA of the CDR3: TGTGCCTGGAGTACGACCGGGACAGGGGCCTACGAGCAGTACTTC.

The genes are TRBV18 and TRBJ1-1, with D possibly matching TRBD1 (5 bases). CDR1 is KGHSH and CDR2 is LQKENI in the germline V gene. The CDR3 has 14 residues. V dropped 3 bases and J dropped 6 bases, with 14 bases sitting between them. CDR3 sequence reads: CASSPGTRKPEAFF. The CDR3 DNA sequence: TGTGCCAGCTCACCCGGGACTCGGAAGCCTGAAGCTTTCTTT.

V usage is TRBV11-3 and J usage is TRBJ2-1; 9 bases fit TRBD1. Looked up from germline, CDR1 is SGHNT and CDR2 is YENEEA. The CDR3 has 15 amino acids. Trimming took 6 bases from V and 2 from J; bases not matched to a gene: 5. The DNA for the CDR3 is TGTGCCAGCAGTTGGACAGGGGATCCCTACAATGAGCAGTTCTTC. As protein: CASSWTGDPYNEQFF.